The sequence of this T cell receptor (beta chain) was determined in a study of cytomegalovirus exposure and HLA in healthy donors. Broader study findings: Reports described diagnosis of cytomegalovirus status by the classifier as highly specific and sensitive.

Germline V CDR1 and CDR2: MNHEY, SMNVEV (reference sequence). This CDR3 contains 14 residues. The V end was cut by 3 bases, the J end by 8 bases, with 16 bases between. Both 60 Vbeta primers and 13 Jbeta primers went into the PCR. TCRdb keeps only in-frame clones here, not all; method: immunoSEQ multiplex PCR. The sample shows around 130,000 clones, over 70% of them seen only once. A word on this clone: Its antigen is not known.

Sequenced input: PBMCs. The rearrangement links TRBV27 to TRBJ1-2; TRBD1 might be the D (6 bases). This receptor was obtained from a woman between 40 and 55 years old in good health and CMV-seropositive. CDR3: CASSLVNSGTGYTF. The CDR3 DNA follows: TGTGCCAGCAGTTTGGTGAATAGCGGGACAGGCTACACCTTC.